These 10 T cell receptor beta chains originate from one sample sequenced in a study of blood T cell repertoires in COVID-19. Data came from immunoSEQ multiplex PCR; TCRdb stores just in-frame clones and leaves some out. The table lists nearly 100,000 clones, 70% to 85% of them singletons, with roughly a tenth in the top ten. The source material was peripheral blood. The receptors were gathered from a man aged 65 to 85 with acute or convalescent COVID-19.

The rearrangement links TRBV19 to TRBJ2-4, with D perhaps matching TRBD1 (6 bases). V lost 5 bases, J lost 6 bases, and 14 bases lay in between. CDR1 LNHDA and CDR2 SQIVND come from the germline V gene (reference sequence). CDR3 length equals 14 residues. The CDR3 sequence: CASSLRQALNIQYF. The CDR3 bases are TGTGCCAGTAGTCTGAGACAGGCCTTAAACATTCAGTACTTC.

The chain recombines TRBV7-2 with TRBJ2-7, with 11 positions matching TRBD2. The CDR3 has 17 amino acids. Looked up from germline, CDR1 is SGHTA and CDR2 is FQGNSA. V lost 4 bases to trimming and J lost 5 bases; unmatched junction nucleotides: 13. The CDR3, as DNA: TGTGCCAGCAGCTCGACGGTAGCGGGAGGGAGGGTAAACGAGCAGTACTTC. Amino acids: CASSSTVAGGRVNEQYF.

This clone has just a few counts. The V gene is TRBV30, the J gene TRBJ1-2, with D perhaps matching TRBD1 (6 bases). Germline assignment: CDR1 GTSNPN and CDR2 SVGIG (reference sequence). Trimming pared 0 bases from V and 4 bases from J, leaving 15 bases between. This CDR3 contains 15 residues. The CDR3 DNA is TGTGCCTGGAGTGTCGCAGGGGATGGTTCCTATGGCTACACCTTC. Residues: CAWSVAGDGSYGYTF.

CDR3 nucleotides: TGTGCCAGCTCACCTAGCGGGGGCACAGATACGCAGTATTTT. Amino acid sequence: CASSPSGGTDTQYF. This chain uses TRBV18 with TRBJ2-3, with TRBD2 identical over 8 bases. V was pared by 3 bases and J by 1 base, with 0 bases of the junction left unmatched. CDR3 length equals 14 residues. Germline CDR1 KGHSH, CDR2 LQKENI.

The chain couples TRBV19 to TRBJ1-5; D not certain. The CDR3 runs to 15 residues. The germline V gene encodes CDR1 LNHDA and CDR2 SQIVND (reference sequence). Trimming left V 6 bases short and J 2 bases short, with 14 bases between. CDR3 coding DNA: TGTGCCAGTAGATCTGTTCTAAGTGGCAATCAGCCCCAGCATTTT. Amino acids: CASRSVLSGNQPQHF.

This chain links TRBV18 with TRBJ1-5; D gene ambiguous. Trimming stripped 3 bases from V and 4 bases from J, with 7 bases between. The CDR3 is 13 residues long. From germline, CDR1 is KGHSH and CDR2 LQKENI. The CDR3 sequence is CASSPTENQPQHF. In nucleotides, the CDR3 is TGTGCCAGCTCACCCACAGAGAATCAGCCCCAGCATTTT.

This clone was seen a single time. The rearrangement joins TRBV19 to TRBJ1-2; TRBD1 aligns across 9 bases. The CDR3 runs 15 residues. The germline V gene has CDR1 LNHDA and CDR2 SQIVND (reference sequence). The trim removed 5 bases at V and 4 bases at J, leaving 8 bases unmatched. For the CDR3, the DNA is TGTGCCAGTAGTCCGCCGGGGGACAGGGCCTATGGCTACACCTTC. This gives the protein CASSPPGDRAYGYTF.

The genes are TRBV6-5 and TRBJ2-2, with TRBD1 identical over 7 bases. Germline loops: CDR1 MNHEY, CDR2 SVGAGI. V shed 7 bases, J shed 6 bases, and the junction held 5 bases outside the gene matches. The CDR3 totals 13 residues. This chain's CDR3 is CASNRGFAGELFF. As DNA, the CDR3 is TGTGCCAGCAACAGGGGTTTCGCCGGGGAGCTGTTTTTT.

The chain recombines TRBV25-1 with TRBJ2-1; D may be TRBD2 (6 bases). Germline V gives CDR1 MGHDK, CDR2 SYGVNS. The CDR3 runs to 15 residues. Between the trimmed V and J ends, which lost 3 bases and 9 bases, there was a span of 18 bases. The CDR3 region is CASSDPGRPSSEQFF. The CDR3 DNA reads as TGTGCCAGCAGTGATCCGGGGAGGCCCTCCAGTGAGCAGTTCTTC.

The rearrangement uses TRBV30 and TRBJ1-1; 7 nucleotides match TRBD1. V shed 8 bases and J 0 bases; nucleotides not matched to a gene: 9. The CDR3 covers 14 residues. Looked up from germline, CDR1 is GTSNPN and CDR2 is SVGIG (reference sequence). In DNA form, the CDR3 reads TGTGCCCGGAAGGGACAGAACATGAACACTGAAGCTTTCTTT. Its translation: CARKGQNMNTEAFF.